The 7 T cell receptor beta chains below come from one sample, sequenced in a study of T-cell memory formation after mild COVID-19. TCRdb re-called the 5' RACE reads with MiXCR, one entry per CDR3 protein. The table includes around 390,000 distinct CDR3 sequences, approximately 16% detected once. The sample was PBMCs or a T cell subset sorted from them (not recorded which). These receptors all come from a man aged 18 to 30 who had mild COVID-19 (a few samples of this study predate the infection). Cell type and time point are not known.

This clonotype was detected a few times. This chain joins TRBV5-1 and TRBJ2-1; 12 nucleotides agree with TRBD1. Germline CDR1 is SGHRS and CDR2 is YFSETQ. After removal of 0 bases from V and 6 bases from J, the junction contained 4 bases not matched to a gene. CDR3 length equals 16 residues. CDR3 sequence: CASSLGDRGRVNEQFF. In DNA, the CDR3 is TGCGCCAGCAGCTTGGGGGACAGGGGGCGCGTCAATGAGCAGTTCTTC.

The J gene is TRBJ2-1, the V gene TRBV11-2, with D unresolved. The V gene lost 4 bases and the J gene lost 3 bases, with 13 bases spanning the gap. The CDR3 spans 15 residues. The germline CDR1 and CDR2 sequences are SGHAT and FQNNGV. CDR3 residues: CASSYTGSLYNEQFF. In nucleotides, the CDR3 is TGTGCCAGCAGCTACACCGGGTCCCTCTACAATGAGCAGTTCTTC.

This clonotype was picked up a small number of times. The chain employs TRBV4-1 and TRBJ2-7, with D possibly called TRBD1 or TRBD2 (5 bases each). CDR3 length: 16 residues. Germline V CDR1 and CDR2: MGHRA, YSYEKL. V lost 5 bases and J 0 bases, leaving 17 bases between the germline ends. CDR3: CASSSGGSPSSYEQYF. The CDR3 DNA follows: TGCGCCAGCAGCTCTGGGGGATCCCCGAGCTCCTACGAGCAGTACTTC.

This clonotype was seen only a few times. The J gene is TRBJ2-7, the V gene TRBV10-2; D is possibly TRBD2 (5 bases). CDR3 length: 14 residues. Trimming took 5 bases from V and 6 from J, leaving 17 bases between them. The germline V gene has CDR1 WSHSY and CDR2 SAAADI. The CDR3 region is CASSRLGDGTEQYF. Written as DNA, the CDR3 is TGCGCCAGCAGTCGACTCGGGGATGGTACCGAGCAGTACTTC.

This chain links TRBV20-1 with TRBJ2-1, with 8 bases matching TRBD2. The CDR3 has 13 amino acids. Losses at the gene ends were 0 bases for V and 7 bases for J; bases not matched to a gene: 2. Looked up from germline, CDR1 is DFQATT and CDR2 is SNEGSKA (reference sequence). The CDR3 DNA is TGCAGTGCTAGAGACGGGAGGGTAAATGAGCAGTTCTTC. It specifies CSARDGRVNEQFF.

The chain carries TRBV7-2 and TRBJ2-7; tentative D call: TRBD2 (6 bases). Germline V gene lookup returns CDR1 SGHTA and CDR2 FQGNSA. The CDR3 totals 16 residues. Trimming cost V 7 bases and J 7 bases, with 26 bases left between them. The CDR3 nucleotides are TGTGCCAGCACCGCAGGCGGGGCTCGCCGACTGAGTGAGCAGTACTTC. Protein sequence: CASTAGGARRLSEQYF.

The chain employs TRBV9 and TRBJ2-3; D could derive from TRBD1 or TRBD2 (5 bases each). The CDR3 has 18 amino acids. CDR1 and CDR2 from the germline V gene are SGDLS and YYNGEE. Trimming took off 0 bases at V and 1 base at J, with 18 bases between the two ends. This CDR3 reads CASSVAHRPSRGTDTQYF. CDR3 DNA: TGTGCCAGCAGCGTAGCCCACAGGCCATCGCGGGGCACAGATACGCAGTATTTT.